Presented here are 14 T cell receptor beta chains from one specimen sequenced in a study of blood T cell repertoires in COVID-19. The table came from immunoSEQ multiplex PCR; TCRdb's copy has only in-frame clones and leaves some out. The sample carries around 380,000 clones, roughly four fifths recorded once. The sequenced sample was peripheral blood. The receptors were gathered from a human donor with acute or convalescent COVID-19. The donor label of this sample is uncertain.

The chain has TRBV30 and TRBJ2-5, with 9 positions matching TRBD1. After removal of 4 bases from V and 7 bases from J, the junction contained 7 bases not matched to a gene. Germline V gene data show CDR1 as GTSNPN and CDR2 as SVGIG (reference sequence). The CDR3 contains 13 residues. CDR3 loop: CAWTPGQGRTQYF. CDR3 nucleotide sequence: TGTGCCTGGACCCCTGGACAGGGGCGGACCCAGTACTTC.

This clone has more than one count but fewer than ten. The gene calls are TRBV24-1 and TRBJ2-1; 7 bases agree with TRBD1. V shed 0 bases, J shed 9 bases, and the junction held 10 bases outside the gene matches. In germline, CDR1 is KGHDR, CDR2 SFDVKD. The CDR3 runs 16 residues. CDR3 loop: CATSDLEGAKTGEQFF. The CDR3 bases are TGTGCCACCAGTGATTTGGAGGGGGCAAAAACGGGTGAGCAGTTCTTC.

CDR3 DNA: TGTGCCAGCAGCCTAGGGGTTAGGGATCAGCCCCAGCATTTT. The encoded protein is CASSLGVRDQPQHF. The V call is TRBV28, the J call TRBJ1-5; a possible D gene is TRBD1 (5 bases). V lost 6 bases, J lost 5 bases, and 14 bases lay in between. CDR3 length: 14 amino acids. CDR1 and CDR2 (germline): MDHEN, SYDVKM.

This clone was counted between two and nine times. This rearrangement joins TRBV11-2 to TRBJ1-1; the D gene is possibly TRBD1 (5 bases). Germline CDR1 and CDR2: SGHAT and FQNNGV. The V end was cut by 3 bases, the J end by 1 base, with 12 bases between. The CDR3 contains 15 residues. The CDR3 loop reads CASSFEGAANTEAFF. The CDR3, as DNA: TGTGCCAGCAGCTTCGAAGGGGCTGCGAACACTGAAGCTTTCTTT.

The V gene is TRBV6-2 or TRBV6-3, the J gene TRBJ2-7, with D perhaps matching TRBD1 (6 bases). The CDR3 consists of 14 residues. Deletions cut 5 bases from V and 0 bases from J, with 11 bases between. Germline-derived CDR1 and CDR2 are MNHEY and SVGEGT. For the CDR3, the DNA is TGTGCCAGCAGTCGCCGGGACACCTCCTACGAGCAGTACTTC. As protein: CASSRRDTSYEQYF.

The chain couples TRBV12-3 or TRBV12-4 to TRBJ2-5; D uncertain. The CDR3 length is 12 residues. V lost 3 bases, J lost 2 bases, and 4 bases lay in between. This chain's CDR3 is CASSFLQETQYF. The CDR3 DNA is TGTGCCAGCAGTTTCCTTCAAGAGACCCAGTACTTC.

This sequence joins TRBV19 and TRBJ2-1; 8 bases fit TRBD1. V was pared by 3 bases and J by 4 bases, with 2 bases of the junction left unmatched. This CDR3 is 14 amino acids long. The germline gives CDR1 LNHDA, CDR2 SQIVND (reference sequence). The CDR3 DNA reads TGTGCCAGTAGTATCCGACAGGGGTACAATGAGCAGTTCTTC. It yields the protein CASSIRQGYNEQFF.

The genes are TRBV5-1 and TRBJ2-2, with 9 bases lining up with TRBD2. CDR3 length equals 16 residues. Germline V gives CDR1 SGHRS, CDR2 YFSETQ. The trim removed 2 bases at V and 6 bases at J, leaving 8 bases unmatched. The CDR3 nucleotides read TGCGCCAGCAGCTTCGGGCGGGAGGGGCCCCCCGGGGAGCTGTTTTTT. Its translation is CASSFGREGPPGELFF.

V and J are TRBV19 and TRBJ1-2; no definite D call. The germline V gene has CDR1 LNHDA and CDR2 SQIVND (reference sequence). The CDR3 sequence is 15 residues long. The V end was cut by 4 bases, the J end by 4 bases, with 16 bases between. For the CDR3, the DNA is TGTGCCAGTAGTACGCCAGGTGGGCGACCCTATGGCTACACCTTC. Its translation is CASSTPGGRPYGYTF.

V usage is TRBV19 and J usage is TRBJ1-2, with 9 bases that match TRBD1. The CDR3 has 15 residues. Germline CDR1 LNHDA, CDR2 SQIVND (reference sequence). After removal of 1 base from V and 6 bases from J, the junction contained 6 bases not matched to a gene. CDR3 in amino acids: CASSIVGTGNHGYTF. As DNA, the CDR3 is TGTGCCAGTAGTATAGTGGGGACAGGGAACCATGGCTACACCTTC.

This chain joins TRBV19 and TRBJ1-1, with unresolved D. Per the germline V gene, CDR1 is LNHDA and CDR2 is SQIVND (reference sequence). V lost 3 bases to trimming and J lost 1 base, with 6 bases between them. The CDR3 totals 13 residues. The CDR3 coding sequence is TGTGCCAGTAGTATCACAGCGAACACTGAAGCTTTCTTT. This translates into CASSITANTEAFF.

This clone was observed a few times. Distinct nucleotide sequences in the sample also encode this CDR3. The chain is built from TRBV4-1 and TRBJ2-7, with 10 bases that match TRBD2. Germline V gives CDR1 MGHRA, CDR2 YSYEKL. V lost 0 bases to trimming and J lost 9 bases; unmatched junction nucleotides: 20. There are 19 residues in the CDR3. The chain's CDR3 is CASSQDFVKLAGVRNGQYF. In DNA, the CDR3 is TGCGCCAGCAGCCAAGATTTCGTTAAGCTAGCGGGAGTAAGGAATGGGCAGTACTTC.

This clone was picked up a small number of times. The chain combines TRBV30 with TRBJ1-1; D unresolved. This CDR3 contains 15 residues. V was pared by 4 bases and J by 3 bases, with 18 bases between. From germline, CDR1 is GTSNPN and CDR2 SVGIG (reference sequence). The CDR3 DNA is TGTGCCTGGATTCGTACCGAGGCCCGGGACACTGAAGCTTTCTTT. Protein: CAWIRTEARDTEAFF.

The chain joins TRBV7-8 to TRBJ2-1; the D gene is possibly TRBD2 (6 bases). V lost 5 bases, J lost 4 bases, and 18 bases lay in between. The CDR3 is made up of 16 amino acids. The germline V gene has CDR1 SGHVS and CDR2 FQNEAQ. CDR3 bases: TGTGCCAGCAGCCATCAACTCGGGACTGGGTACAATGAGCAGTTCTTC. Protein sequence: CASSHQLGTGYNEQFF.